The clone carrying this TCR beta chain has only a few counts. Its matching antigen is unknown. These data originate in a study of blood T cells in healthy people across ages. A J-beta primer mix and a sample-barcoded 5' primer were used in a second PCR of roughly 7 to 12 cycles. TCRdb re-called the 5' RACE reads through MiXCR, storing one row per CDR3 protein. The repertoire includes over 950,000 distinct CDR3 sequences, roughly two fifths of them detected once, and about 12% sits in the top ten. Study results and limitations: With donor CMV status unknown, expanded clonotype changes were possibly confounded.

V was clipped by 5 bases and J by 0 bases, with 16 bases between them. Germline CDR1 and CDR2: MNHEY and SMNVEV (reference sequence). The CDR3 loop spans 16 amino acids. The V call is TRBV27, the J call TRBJ1-2, with D possibly being TRBD1 (6 bases). Sequencing was performed on blood. The TCR sequence derives from a man aged 18 to 29 in good health. CDR3 in DNA: TGTGCCAGCAGTCTCCAGACAGGTCCGACTAACTATGGCTACACCTTC. It translates to CASSLQTGPTNYGYTF.